Shown below are 2 T cell receptor beta chains from a single sample sequenced in a study of Graves' ophthalmopathy and Graves' hyperthyroidism. For repertoire sequencing, the TCR beta CDR3 regions were amplified from RNA transcripts. The workflow started with a first-round RT-PCR run with HTBI primers and then moved on to a second-round multiplex PCR. MiXCR, applied by TCRdb to the multiplex PCR reads, yields one record per CDR3 protein. In the table there are fewer than 400,000 distinct CDR3 sequences, approximately 16% of which are singletons. Specimen: peripheral blood. Source of these receptors: a woman aged 18 to 35 with Graves' ophthalmopathy.

The rearrangement links TRBV9 to TRBJ2-5, with D possibly matching TRBD1 (6 bases). There are 14 residues in the CDR3. Looked up from germline, CDR1 is SGDLS and CDR2 is YYNGEE. Deletions cut 3 bases from V and 5 bases from J, with 14 bases between. The CDR3 region has the DNA TGTGCCAGCAGCGATCCGACAGGCGGGGAGACCCAGTACTTC. Translated: CASSDPTGGETQYF.

This clonotype has ten or more counts. V and J are TRBV30 and TRBJ1-1; D gene unclear. V was clipped by 1 base and J by 5 bases, with 11 bases between them. The CDR3 extends over 13 amino acids. The V gene's germline CDR1 is GTSNPN and CDR2 SVGIG (reference sequence). The CDR3 protein is CAWSGWSGTEAFF. CDR3 DNA sequence: TGTGCCTGGAGTGGTTGGTCTGGGACTGAAGCTTTCTTT.